This T cell receptor (beta chain) originates from a study of shared clonotypes between healthy human individuals. This CDR3 spans 14 amino acids. Germline V gene data show CDR1 as GTSNPN and CDR2 as SVGIG (reference sequence). V was pared by 5 bases and J by 5 bases, with 16 bases between. In the authors' workflow: ImmunoSEQ output lacked quality scores and full-length reads, limiting matched filtering. Method: immunoSEQ multiplex PCR; TCRdb's copy keeps in-frame clones and lacks some. V, J and clone size were drawn from that table, and D and trimming were deduced from the DNA. This table has approximately 1.5 million clones, 95% to 99% appearing once. Study observations and caveats: Sharing across four donors was highest in naive CD4 (roughly 5%) and lowest in memory CD8 (approximately 0.4%).

Turning to this clone: Antigen: not known.

This chain links TRBV30 with TRBJ2-1, with D uncertain. This clonotype was obtained from a man aged 30-40 years in good health. The sequencing input was naive CD4+ T cells sorted from blood. Subset described: CD45RA+ positively selected. The CDR3 region has the DNA TGTGCCTGGGTGTCCTCGGGCAGAGACAATGAGCAGTTCTTC. It translates to CAWVSSGRDNEQFF.